Listed here is a single T cell receptor (beta chain). Sequencing was performed with immunoSEQ multiplex PCR; in TCRdb, only in-frame clones are kept and a portion is missing. Among under 55,000 clones listed, just over 90% were seen once. The sample is drawn from a study of T cell changes during pregnancy in multiple sclerosis. This CDR3 has 18 amino acids. Germline V gene lookup returns CDR1 LNHDA and CDR2 SQIVND (reference sequence). Trimming took 5 bases from V and 0 from J, leaving 22 bases between them. The source material was peripheral blood, sampled in the second trimester of pregnancy. V is TRBV19 and J is TRBJ1-2; D may be TRBD1 (6 bases). This TCR was sampled from a female donor with multiple sclerosis, enrolled in a pregnancy study. The CDR3 region has the DNA TGTGCCAGTAGTCCTGACAGGACCCTCCTCCCTCCTAACTATGGCTACACCTTC. Amino acid sequence: CASSPDRTLLPPNYGYTF.